This TCR beta chain was captured by sequencing in a study of cytotoxic CD8 clonotypes in ibrutinib-treated CLL. This clone was counted a single time. Only in-frame clones appear in the TCRdb table, and some are missing; sequencing was by immunoSEQ multiplex PCR. The data show tens of thousands of clones, with 86% seen just once and roughly 5.4% held by the top ten. Germline values: CDR1 MNHEY, CDR2 SMNVEV (reference sequence). After removal of 4 bases from V and 4 bases from J, the junction contained 3 bases not matched to a gene. The CDR3 sequence is 15 residues long. The TCR was taken from a human donor with chronic lymphocytic leukemia. The V and J genes are TRBV27 and TRBJ1-5, with 11 bases aligning to TRBD1. Sequenced here: PBMCs, sampled before ibrutinib treatment. CDR3 sequence: CASSWTGGSNQPQHF. The CDR3 DNA follows: TGTGCCAGCAGTTGGACAGGGGGCTCGAATCAGCCCCAGCATTTT.